These 14 T cell receptor beta chains share one sample of origin, sequenced in a study of blood T cells in healthy people across ages. Through a sample-barcoded 5' primer and a J-beta primer mix, a second PCR was run for roughly 6 to 11 cycles. TCRdb passed the 5' RACE reads through MiXCR, listing each CDR3 protein once. Found here are roughly 700,000 distinct CDR3 sequences, around 45% of them singletons; the top ten hold 30% to 35%. Input material: blood. The receptors derive from an older woman in good health.

The chain combines TRBV9 with TRBJ2-1; D perhaps matches TRBD1 (6 bases). The CDR3 is 16 amino acids. V lost 0 bases and J 9 bases, leaving 19 bases between the germline ends. CDR1 SGDLS and CDR2 YYNGEE come from the germline V gene. CDR3: CASSVGVTLQGGEQFF. The DNA for the CDR3 is TGTGCCAGCAGCGTAGGGGTGACCCTTCAAGGGGGTGAGCAGTTCTTC.

The V gene is TRBV7-2, the J gene TRBJ2-7, with 7 bases fitting TRBD1. Trimming at V came to 3 bases and at J to 2 bases, leaving 7 bases not matched to a gene. CDR1 SGHTA and CDR2 FQGNSA come from the germline V gene. The CDR3 sequence is 15 residues long. CDR3 coding DNA: TGTGCCAGCAGCTTGCTGGGACAGCCCACCTACGAGCAGTACTTC. This codes for CASSLLGQPTYEQYF.

The chain employs TRBV30 and TRBJ1-6; no clear D gene. V dropped 1 base and J dropped 5 bases, with 3 bases sitting between them. The CDR3 covers 12 residues. The germline CDR1 and CDR2 sequences are GTSNPN and SVGIG (reference sequence). The CDR3 sequence: CAWSGDNSPLHF. In DNA, the CDR3 is TGTGCCTGGAGTGGGGATAATTCACCCCTCCACTTT.

With regard to this clonotype: A much larger clone sits a single nucleotide away, making a read error possible. The rearrangement uses TRBV5-1 and TRBJ1-2; D is uncertain. V lost 3 bases to trimming and J lost 8 bases, with 17 bases between them. The CDR3 has 14 residues. CDR1 and CDR2 (germline): SGHRS, YFSETQ. CDR3 coding DNA: TGCGCCAGCAGCTATAGCCCCGGGGTTGAAGGCTACACCTTC. It is translated as CASSYSPGVEGYTF.

The CDR3 region is CSAGRGPLSNEQFF. CDR3 bases: TGCAGTGCTGGCAGGGGGCCGCTTAGTAATGAGCAGTTCTTC. V is TRBV20-1 and J is TRBJ2-1, with 8 nucleotides matching TRBD1. V lost 5 bases to trimming and J lost 7 bases; unmatched junction nucleotides: 10. Germline lookup yields CDR1 DFQATT and CDR2 SNEGSKA (reference sequence). The CDR3 has 14 amino acids.

This clonotype was counted only a few times. The rearrangement joins TRBV27 to TRBJ2-7; D might be TRBD2 (6 bases). The germline V gene has CDR1 MNHEY and CDR2 SMNVEV (reference sequence). This CDR3 is built from 13 residues. Trimming removed 8 bases from V and 6 bases from J, with 17 bases in between. This CDR3 reads CASSTPIGGEQYF. The CDR3 coding sequence is TGTGCCAGCTCAACGCCGATCGGGGGCGAGCAGTACTTC.

The chain uses TRBV3-1 and TRBJ2-7; 8 positions match TRBD2. Trimming removed 0 bases from V and 7 bases from J; junction bases left unmatched: 14. This CDR3 comprises 17 residues. Germline V gives CDR1 LGHDT, CDR2 YNNKEL (reference sequence). The CDR3 DNA follows: TGTGCCAGCAGCCAAGAAGGGGCAGCGGGAGCCTACAATGAGCAGTACTTC. Amino acid sequence: CASSQEGAAGAYNEQYF.

The rearrangement joins TRBV9 to TRBJ2-5; D uncertain. The V end was cut by 3 bases, the J end by 3 bases, with 12 bases between. The CDR3 totals 14 residues. Per the germline V gene, CDR1 is SGDLS and CDR2 is YYNGEE. The CDR3 DNA sequence: TGTGCCAGCAGCGCCCGACCTGGGGAAGAGACCCAGTACTTC. Residues: CASSARPGEETQYF. The complete variable domain, with remaining parts taken from reference TRBV9 and TRBJ2-5, reads DSGVTQTPKHLITATGQRVTLRCSPRSGDLSVYWYQQSLDQGLQFLIQYYNGEERAKGNILERFSAQQFPDLHSELNLSSLELGDSALYFCASSARPGEETQYFGPGTRLLVL.

The chain links TRBV20-1 to TRBJ2-2; D not certain. The V and J ends lost 3 bases and 5 bases respectively, with 16 bases between them. From germline, CDR1 is DFQATT and CDR2 SNEGSKA (reference sequence). The CDR3 runs to 15 residues. The CDR3 protein is CSARSSVIRTGELFF. The DNA for the CDR3 is TGCAGTGCTAGGTCGTCGGTGATCAGGACCGGGGAGCTGTTTTTT.

The chain employs TRBV7-9 and TRBJ2-7; the D gene is possibly TRBD2 (7 bases). CDR1 and CDR2 (germline): SEHNR, FQNEAQ (reference sequence). The CDR3 contains 14 residues. Between the trimmed V and J ends, which lost 10 bases and 7 bases, there was a span of 23 bases. This CDR3 reads CATPRGGSYNEQYF. The DNA of the CDR3 is TGTGCCACACCGAGGGGGGGGTCCTACAATGAGCAGTACTTC.

The chain combines TRBV20-1 with TRBJ2-1, with 9 bases fitting TRBD2. The CDR3 runs to 15 residues. Germline assignment: CDR1 DFQATT and CDR2 SNEGSKA (reference sequence). Losses at the gene ends were 4 bases for V and 4 bases for J; bases not matched to a gene: 8. CDR3 sequence (DNA): TGCAGTGCTATGGATGCGGGAGGGAGGTACAATGAGCAGTTCTTC. It translates to CSAMDAGGRYNEQFF.

This clonotype appeared once. The chain links TRBV2 to TRBJ2-2; TRBD2 agrees at 9 bases. CDR3 length equals 15 residues. CDR1 SNHLY and CDR2 FYNNEI come from the germline V gene. With V trimmed by 7 bases and J by 5 bases, 8 bases remained unmatched. CDR3 nucleotides: TGTGCCAGCACCTCGGCGGGAGGGCCTACCGGGGAGCTGTTTTTT. It codes for CASTSAGGPTGELFF.

This chain links TRBV11-2 with TRBJ2-5; D remains ambiguous. The CDR3 totals 11 residues. V lost 5 bases, J lost 7 bases, and 8 bases lay in between. Germline V gene lookup returns CDR1 SGHAT and CDR2 FQNNGV. This CDR3 is CASSPDLTQYF. In nucleotides, the CDR3 is TGTGCCAGCAGCCCAGACCTGACCCAGTACTTC.

The V call is TRBV29-1, the J call TRBJ2-7; 11 bases match TRBD2. The J call may be wrong; the DNA end is better matched by TRBJ2-5. The CDR3 covers 14 residues. Germline loops: CDR1 SQVTM, CDR2 ANQGSEA. CDR3 residues: CSVRTSGSGETQYF. CDR3 in DNA: TGCAGCGTGCGTACTAGCGGGAGTGGGGAGACCCAGTACTTC.